Listed below are T cell receptor beta chains from one sample, sequenced in a study of T cell repertoires in aging, cancer and after chemotherapy. TCRdb itself ran the multiplex PCR reads through MiXCR, one entry per CDR3 protein. The data hold about 3,000 distinct CDR3 sequences, with approximately 25% observed a single time. The material sequenced was blood. The receptor set was obtained from a human donor with a solid tumor. The CDR3 runs from the conserved cysteine through the conserved F or W. The D gene is left open where the match is weak. Size tells how often a clone was seen (once, few, many) or the class of an expanded clone, and some rows leave it out.

TRBJ2-3	TRBV6-5	NA	few	TGTGCCAGCAGTTCCCCCCGCCTTGGAGGGTCCCCAGATACGCAGTATTTT	CASSSPRLGGSPDTQYF
TRBJ2-1	TRBV20-1	NA	NA	TGCAGTGCCCGATCTGAAGAGACTAGTCGGTCCTACAATGAGCAGTTCTTC	CSARSEETSRSYNEQFF
TRBJ1-2	TRBV29-1	TRBD1	once	TGCAGCGGGACAGGGGACTATGGCTACACCTTC	CSGTGDYGYTF
TRBJ1-1	TRBV6-6	NA	NA	TGTGCCAGCAGTTACTATGACAGAAACACTGAAGCTTTCTTT	CASSYYDRNTEAFF
TRBJ1-3	TRBV7-9	TRBD1	NA	TGTGCCAGCAGCCCAACAGGGGCGCTTGGAAACACCATATATTTT	CASSPTGALGNTIYF
TRBJ2-7	TRBV18	NA	medium-sized	TGTGCCAGCTCACCAAGGGGTGAAGAGCAGTACTTC	CASSPRGEEQYF
TRBJ1-2	TRBV6-6	NA	hyperexpanded	TGTGCCAGCAGTTACTCGATTTCTGATAACTATGGCTACACCTTC	CASSYSISDNYGYTF
TRBJ2-7	TRBV14	NA	NA	TGTGCCAGCAGCCAAGTTGAGGTGAAGCAGTACTTC	CASSQVEVKQYF
TRBJ2-7	TRBV6-5	NA	few	TGTGCCAGCAGTTACTCTCCCATGGGCGAGCAGTACTTC	CASSYSPMGEQYF
TRBJ2-5	TRBV7-6	TRBD1	NA	TGTGCCAGCAGCTTAGCCCAAGGGGGACAGGGCGTAGAGACCCAGTACTTC	CASSLAQGGQGVETQYF
TRBJ2-2	TRBV29-1	TRBD2	NA	TGCAGCGTGGCCGCGGGAGGGCCGAGCACCGGGGAGCTGTTTTTT	CSVAAGGPSTGELFF
TRBJ1-4	TRBV6-1	NA	few	TGTGCCAGCAGAACAGGCCCAGGGATCGGAAACGAAAAACTGTTTTTT	CASRTGPGIGNEKLFF
TRBJ2-7	TRBV6-5	TRBD2	NA	TGTGCCAGCAGTCCCCCGGAGCGGGGCTCCTACGAGCAGTACTTC	CASSPPERGSYEQYF
TRBJ1-1	TRBV19	NA	NA	TGTGCCAGTAGTATAGGACTAGCGGGGGGCATCACTGAAGCTTTCTTT	CASSIGLAGGITEAFF
TRBJ2-7	TRBV10-3	NA	NA	TGTGCCGCTTCTGGGGCTTTGACCTACGAGCAGTACTTC	CAASGALTYEQYF
TRBJ1-1	TRBV10-2	NA	NA	TGCGCCACAACCAGGGACCCGAACACTGAAGCTTTCTTT	CATTRDPNTEAFF
TRBJ2-4	TRBV7-2	TRBD2	once	TGTGCCAGCAGCTCATCCGGGACTAGCGGGCGCAGGGGGGGCCAGTACTTC	CASSSSGTSGRRGGQYF
TRBJ2-1	TRBV6-4	TRBD1	medium-sized	TGTGCCAGCGGGACAGTGGAGCAGTTCTTC	CASGTVEQFF
TRBJ2-3	TRBV6-5	TRBD1	NA	TGTGCCAGCAGTAAGACCGGGACAGGGATGAAAGAGAAGAAGGATTTT	CASSKTGTGMKEKKDF
TRBJ1-1	TRBV5-3	NA	few	TGTGCCAGAAGCCCTCGAACTCTGAACGCTGAAGCTTTCTTT	CARSPRTLNAEAFF
TRBJ2-7	TRBV20-1	NA	few	TGCAGTGCCAGGGGGGGATCAACCCCAAACGAGCAGTACTTC	CSARGGSTPNEQYF
TRBJ2-2	TRBV30	NA	medium-sized	TGTGCCTGGAGTGTGTCCGGGGAGCTGTTTTTT	CAWSVSGELFF
TRBJ1-4	TRBV7-9	TRBD1	NA	TGTGCCACCCAAGGACAGGGGCAGGGAGAAAAACTGTTTTTT	CATQGQGQGEKLFF
TRBJ1-2	TRBV6-5	NA	medium-sized	TGTGCCAGCAGTCGGGATAATATGTATGGCTACACCTTC	CASSRDNMYGYTF
TRBJ1-3	TRBV4-3	TRBD1	NA	TGCGCCAGCAGCCGGGACAGCGGAAACACCATATATTTT	CASSRDSGNTIYF
TRBJ1-5	TRBV12-3/TRBV12-4	TRBD1	NA	TGTGCCAGCAGTCCTACAGGGGGCCTAAATCAGCCCCAGCATTTT	CASSPTGGLNQPQHF
TRBJ2-1	TRBV19	NA	medium-sized	TGTGCCAGTAGGGAGGGGGGGTACAATGAGCAGTTCTTC	CASREGGYNEQFF
TRBJ2-5	TRBV7-6	TRBD1	NA	TGTGCCAGCAGCTCGGGGACAGTCGAGACCCAGTACTTC	CASSSGTVETQYF
TRBJ2-1	TRBV5-4	NA	NA	TGTGCCAGCGAGACTTACAATGAGCAGTTCTTC	CASETYNEQFF
TRBJ2-2	TRBV6-6	NA	medium-sized	TGTGCCAGCAGTTACAATAGGAACACCGGGGAGCTGTTTTTT	CASSYNRNTGELFF
TRBJ1-1	TRBV30	TRBD1	medium-sized	TGTGCCTGGAGCAGGGGGGCGAACACTGAAGCTTTCTTT	CAWSRGANTEAFF
TRBJ1-2	TRBV11-1	TRBD1	few	TGTGCCAGCAGCTGGGGGCCGAGGACAGGGTTTGGCTACACCTTC	CASSWGPRTGFGYTF
TRBJ1-2	TRBV4-1	NA	few	TGCGCCAGCAGCCAAGATCAAGGAGTTAACTATGGCTACACCTTC	CASSQDQGVNYGYTF
TRBJ2-7	TRBV13	NA	medium-sized	TGTGCCAGCAGCCTGGGACTGGAGCAGTACTTC	CASSLGLEQYF
TRBJ2-7	TRBV27	NA	NA	TGTGCCAGCGGGATTAGCGGCCGCTCCTACGAGCAGTACTTC	CASGISGRSYEQYF
TRBJ2-1	TRBV6-1	NA	NA	TGTGCCAGCAGTGAAGTGGGAGGGGGCAATGAGCAGTTCTTC	CASSEVGGGNEQFF
TRBJ2-1	TRBV12-3/TRBV12-4	TRBD2	medium-sized	TGTGCCAGCAGTCTTGGGGGACTAGGTATCAGCCTTCAGTTCTTC	CASSLGGLGISLQFF
TRBJ2-7	TRBV30	NA	medium-sized	TGTGCCTGGAGTGTAGGGCTGGGTTCCTACGAGCAGTACTTC	CAWSVGLGSYEQYF
TRBJ2-4	TRBV27	TRBD1	few	TGTGCCAGCAGTTTGACAGGGGGCTTGGCCAAAAACATTCAGTACTTC	CASSLTGGLAKNIQYF
TRBJ2-5	TRBV18	NA	few	TGTGCCAGCTCACGGGCAGGACAAGAGACCCAGTACTTC	CASSRAGQETQYF
TRBJ2-7	TRBV2	TRBD2	NA	TGTGCCAGCAGTGGTACAGCGGGAGTTGTCTGGAACGAGCAGTACTTC	CASSGTAGVVWNEQYF
TRBJ1-3	TRBV5-1	NA	NA	TGCGCCAGCAGCTTGGCAACACGGACCGATGGAAACACCATATATTTT	CASSLATRTDGNTIYF
TRBJ1-1	TRBV30	NA	medium-sized	TGTGCCTGGAGTCGCGGGACGGGCGCTGAAGCTTTCTTT	CAWSRGTGAEAFF
TRBJ2-7	TRBV11-2	TRBD1	NA	TGTGCCAGCAGCCCGACAGGGAGTGTGGACGAGCAGTACTTC	CASSPTGSVDEQYF
TRBJ2-7	TRBV5-5	TRBD1	medium-sized	TGTGCCAGCAGCGGGACAGGATTCTACGAGCAGTACTTC	CASSGTGFYEQYF
TRBJ1-1	TRBV18	TRBD1	medium-sized	TGTGCCAGCTCACCAACACAGGGGAGTGTGTCTGAAGCTTTCTTT	CASSPTQGSVSEAFF
TRBJ1-6	TRBV5-5	NA	medium-sized	TGTGCCAGCAGCTCGACAGTTCCTAATTCACCCCTCCACTTT	CASSSTVPNSPLHF
TRBJ2-1	TRBV20-1	NA	once	TGCAGTGCTAGACACACGGGGGCCAGGGCGCAGTTCTTC	CSARHTGARAQFF
TRBJ1-2	TRBV12-3/TRBV12-4	NA	medium-sized	TGTGCCAGCAGTGGGGGGGACTATGGCTACACCTTC	CASSGGDYGYTF
TRBJ2-7	TRBV27	NA	medium-sized	TGTGCCAGCAGTTTATTTTCTGGCAGGGTCGACGAGCAGTACTTC	CASSLFSGRVDEQYF
TRBJ1-5	TRBV21-1	NA	NA	TGTGCCAGCAGCATCCGGGGCCCCCAACGCCAGCATTTT	CASSIRGPQRQHF
TRBJ1-6	TRBV6-5	NA	few	TGTGCCAGCAGTCGTTCAAGGACGGGGAAATCCACCCTCCACTTT	CASSRSRTGKSTLHF
TRBJ1-1	TRBV5-1	TRBD1	few	TGCGCCAGCAGCCGCGGGACAGGGGGGACTGAAGCTTTCTTT	CASSRGTGGTEAFF
TRBJ2-7	TRBV21-1	NA	NA	TGTGCCAGCAGCAAAGGGACGGTGGACTACGAGCAGTACTTC	CASSKGTVDYEQYF
TRBJ1-2	TRBV30	NA	NA	TGTGCCTGGAGTGTCCCCGGGGGTGGCTACACCTTC	CAWSVPGGGYTF
TRBJ1-2	TRBV10-3	TRBD1	few	TGTGCCATCAGTGAGAAGAAGACAGGGGACTATGGCTACACCTTC	CAISEKKTGDYGYTF
TRBJ2-2	TRBV20-1	TRBD2	NA	TGCAGTGCTCCCCGCGGGGGGAACACCGGGGAGCTGTTTTTT	CSAPRGGNTGELFF
TRBJ2-1	TRBV10-3	TRBD2	NA	TGTGCCATCAGGACGGGTAGCGGGGGGGCCCTTTTTGATGAGCAGTTCTTC	CAIRTGSGGALFDEQFF
TRBJ2-3	TRBV5-6	TRBD1	medium-sized	TGTGCCAGCAGCTCAGACAGGGGATCCCCTAGCACAGATACGCAGTATTTT	CASSSDRGSPSTDTQYF
TRBJ2-7	TRBV13	TRBD1	medium-sized	TGTGCCAGCAGCCCCGGCGGACAGGGTACGAGCTCCTACGAGCAGTACTTC	CASSPGGQGTSSYEQYF